The 21 T cell receptor beta chains reported below all come from one sample, sequenced in a study of cytomegalovirus exposure and HLA in healthy donors. Profiling relied on immunoSEQ multiplex PCR, and the TCRdb table lists in-frame clones only, not all of them. This table holds more than 90,000 clones, 85% to 95% found once. The specimen was PBMCs. These TCRs come from a woman aged 25 to 45 in good health and CMV-seropositive.

The chain has TRBV11-2 and TRBJ2-1; D may be TRBD1 (6 bases). This CDR3 comprises 14 residues. Trimming pared 3 bases from V and 7 bases from J, leaving 13 bases between. Germline lookup yields CDR1 SGHAT and CDR2 FQNNGV. The CDR3 protein is CASSLVQGKNEQFF. CDR3 nucleotides: TGTGCCAGCAGCTTGGTCCAGGGGAAAAATGAGCAGTTCTTC.

The chain combines TRBV7-9 with TRBJ1-1; 8 bases are a match to TRBD1. Germline V gene lookup returns CDR1 SEHNR and CDR2 FQNEAQ (reference sequence). The CDR3 runs 14 residues. The V and J ends lost 5 bases and 5 bases, in that order; junction bases with no gene match: 7. The CDR3 bases are TGTGCCAGCAGCGTCCAGGGGACAGGAACTGAAGCTTTCTTT. Protein: CASSVQGTGTEAFF.

This chain uses TRBV4-3 with TRBJ1-3, with TRBD1 as a possible D gene (6 bases). This CDR3 comprises 18 residues. The V gene lost 1 base and the J gene lost 4 bases, with 20 bases spanning the gap. Germline CDR1 LGHNA, CDR2 YSLEER. In DNA form, the CDR3 reads TGCGCCAGCAGCCAAGTTGTAGGACAGCGTCGTGGGGGAAACACCATATATTTT. Its protein product is CASSQVVGQRRGGNTIYF.

The genes are TRBV27 and TRBJ2-7, with TRBD1 identical over 12 bases. Looked up from germline, CDR1 is MNHEY and CDR2 is SMNVEV (reference sequence). Trimming took 6 bases from V and 3 from J; bases not matched to a gene: 18. The CDR3 is 19 residues long. CDR3 in DNA: TGTGCCAGCAGCTGGGGACAGGGGGCGCTAGGAGGGGGCATCTACGAGCAGTACTTC. It translates to CASSWGQGALGGGIYEQYF.

The chain joins TRBV4-3 to TRBJ2-1; TRBD2 aligns across 11 bases. The CDR3 loop spans 15 amino acids. Germline assignment: CDR1 LGHNA and CDR2 YSLEER. J was trimmed by 3 bases and V by 4 bases; bases with no gene match: 2. In DNA, the CDR3 is TGCGCCAGCAGCCCTAGCGGGAGGCTCTACAATGAGCAGTTCTTC. Translating gives CASSPSGRLYNEQFF.

The CDR3 coding sequence is TGTGCCAGCAGTCTTCTAGCGGGAGGAACGACTAGCACAGATACGCAGTATTTT. It is translated as CASSLLAGGTTSTDTQYF. The chain recombines TRBV9 with TRBJ2-3; 11 nucleotides align to TRBD2. The V and J ends lost 5 bases and 0 bases, in that order; junction bases with no gene match: 11. Germline lookup yields CDR1 SGDLS and CDR2 YYNGEE. The CDR3 has 18 residues.

The V and J genes are TRBV2 and TRBJ2-7; TRBD1 matches 9 bases. The CDR3 is made up of 13 amino acids. Germline V gives CDR1 SNHLY, CDR2 FYNNEI. V gave up 7 bases and J gave up 4 bases; unmatched junction bases: 5. CDR3: CASNKDRGYEQYF. The CDR3 coding sequence is TGTGCCAGCAACAAGGACAGGGGTTACGAGCAGTACTTC.

The rearrangement links TRBV4-3 to TRBJ1-2, with 7 positions matching TRBD1. Germline V CDR1 and CDR2: LGHNA, YSLEER. This CDR3 contains 19 residues. V gave up 0 bases and J gave up 2 bases; unmatched junction bases: 15. CDR3 sequence reads: CASSQDIWREQGVNYGYTF. The DNA for the CDR3 is TGCGCCAGCAGCCAAGATATATGGAGGGAGCAGGGGGTGAACTATGGCTACACCTTC.

The rearrangement uses TRBV9 and TRBJ2-2, with 8 bases matching TRBD2. Looked up from germline, CDR1 is SGDLS and CDR2 is YYNGEE. After removal of 0 bases from V and 4 bases from J, the junction contained 8 bases not matched to a gene. This CDR3 is 17 amino acids long. Written as DNA, the CDR3 is TGTGCCAGCAGCGTAGCGGGAGGGCCCGGTGGCACCGGGGAGCTGTTTTTT. It specifies CASSVAGGPGGTGELFF.

CDR3 nucleotide sequence: TGTGCCAGCAGTGACGCCCGGGGAGGGACAACTGAAGCTTTCTTT. It specifies CASSDARGGTTEAFF. The chain is built from TRBV6-1 and TRBJ1-1; D is possibly TRBD1 (6 bases). This CDR3 comprises 15 residues. V lost 3 bases to trimming and J lost 5 bases, with 16 bases between them. The germline CDR1 and CDR2 sequences are MNHNS and SASEGT.

The chain uses TRBV21-1 and TRBJ2-7; the table's D call TRBD2 went unverified against the DNA. TRBV21-1 is labeled a pseudogene. This CDR3 contains 17 residues. CDR3 in amino acids: CASSKGSGTQTGYEQYF. The CDR3 bases are TGTGCCAGCAGCAAAGGAAGCGGGACCCAGACCGGCTACGAGCAGTACTTC.

The V gene is TRBV7-2, the J gene TRBJ2-3, with D possibly being TRBD1 (6 bases). V was cut by 3 bases and J by 0 bases, with 7 bases left in between. The CDR3 runs to 14 residues. CDR1 is SGHTA and CDR2 is FQGNSA in the germline V gene. The DNA of the CDR3 is TGTGCCAGCAGCTTGCAGGGGAGCACAGATACGCAGTATTTT. It is translated as CASSLQGSTDTQYF.

This clone was counted a single time. The chain has TRBV5-4 and TRBJ2-1; 9 positions agree with TRBD2. The CDR3 loop spans 17 amino acids. V lost 4 bases to trimming and J lost 8 bases; unmatched junction nucleotides: 16. Germline V lookup: CDR1 SGHNT, CDR2 YYREEE (reference sequence). CDR3 sequence reads: CASSPRQGGRALDEQFF. The CDR3 region has the DNA TGTGCCAGCAGCCCCCGGCAGGGCGGGAGGGCTTTGGATGAGCAGTTCTTC.

V and J are TRBV7-9 and TRBJ1-1, with D tentatively TRBD1 (6 bases). The germline CDR1 and CDR2 sequences are SEHNR and FQNEAQ (reference sequence). Trimming took 7 bases from V and 7 from J, leaving 16 bases between them. The CDR3 consists of 13 residues. CDR3 amino acids: CASNEPGHREAFF. The CDR3 DNA reads as TGTGCCAGCAACGAACCGGGACACCGTGAAGCTTTCTTT. The full variable domain, its missing parts supplied by reference TRBV7-9 and TRBJ1-1, is DTGVSQNPRHKITKRGQNVTFRCDPISEHNRLYWYRQTLGQGPEFLTYFQNEAQLEKSRLLSDRFSAERPKGSFSTLEIQRTEQGDSAMYLCASNEPGHREAFFGQGTRLTVV.

This sequence joins TRBV28 and TRBJ1-5, with D uncertain. The V and J ends lost 8 bases and 0 bases respectively, with 8 bases between them. CDR1 is MDHEN, CDR2 SYDVKM, per germline. CDR3 length equals 13 residues. The CDR3 DNA reads as TGTGCCAGCGGTAGCTATAGCAATCAGCCCCAGCATTTT. This encodes CASGSYSNQPQHF.

The chain links TRBV19 to TRBJ1-1, with TRBD1 matching over 7 bases. The CDR3 spans 16 residues. V lost 4 bases to trimming and J lost 2 bases; unmatched junction nucleotides: 10. CDR1 is LNHDA and CDR2 is SQIVND in the germline V gene (reference sequence). The CDR3 spells CASSTRQGWGNTEAFF. CDR3 nucleotide sequence: TGTGCCAGTAGTACTCGACAGGGTTGGGGTAACACTGAAGCTTTCTTT.

The V gene is TRBV29-1, the J gene TRBJ2-5, with 10 bases lining up with TRBD2. After removal of 4 bases from V and 5 bases from J, the junction contained 4 bases not matched to a gene. This CDR3 has 13 amino acids. Per the germline V gene, CDR1 is SQVTM and CDR2 is ANQGSEA. The CDR3 bases are TGCAGCGTTGCTAGCGGGAGCGCGGAGACCCAGTACTTC. This sequence encodes CSVASGSAETQYF.

This clone was observed once. The CDR3 coding sequence is TGTGCCAGCAGCTTAGACTCCCGCTCTGGGGCCAACGTCCTGACTTTC. It is translated as CASSLDSRSGANVLTF. The genes are TRBV11-2 and TRBJ2-6; D is unresolved. The CDR3 is 16 residues long. Trimming pared 0 bases from V and 0 bases from J, leaving 6 bases between. Germline V gene lookup returns CDR1 SGHAT and CDR2 FQNNGV.

The J gene is TRBJ2-5, the V gene TRBV25-1; tentative D call: TRBD2 (5 bases). Per the germline V gene, CDR1 is MGHDK and CDR2 is SYGVNS. V was pared by 3 bases and J by 5 bases, with 16 bases between. The CDR3 consists of 15 residues. The CDR3 loop reads CASSDPRSRGETQYF. Written as DNA, the CDR3 is TGTGCCAGCAGTGACCCTCGGTCCCGAGGGGAGACCCAGTACTTC.

The chain uses TRBV9 and TRBJ2-1, with 9 bases that match TRBD2. The V gene's germline CDR1 is SGDLS and CDR2 YYNGEE. After removal of 0 bases from V and 7 bases from J, the junction contained 8 bases not matched to a gene. The CDR3 has 16 amino acids. CDR3 DNA: TGTGCCAGCAGCGTAGGGGGAGCGGGAGGACGTAATGAGCAGTTCTTC. This sequence encodes CASSVGGAGGRNEQFF.

The chain is built from TRBV25-1 and TRBJ2-7; D not certain. V was shortened by 1 base and J by 5 bases, with 15 bases between the two germline ends. The CDR3 is 15 amino acids. Germline V gene data show CDR1 as MGHDK and CDR2 as SYGVNS. In DNA form, the CDR3 reads TGTGCCAGCAGTGAATTAAGAGACTCCCAACACGAGCAGTACTTC. This codes for CASSELRDSQHEQYF.